This entry lists 3 T cell receptor beta chains sequenced from one sample in a study of T cell responses to AZD1222 COVID-19 vaccine. Sequencing used immunoSEQ multiplex PCR; TCRdb keeps in-frame clones, though not all of them. The repertoire holds 120,000 or so clones, with about 88% as singletons. The source was peripheral blood, collected on day 0 of MenACWY control vaccination. The receptors come from an adult in good health.

V usage is TRBV7-2 and J usage is TRBJ2-5; D gene uncertain. CDR1 is SGHTA, CDR2 FQGNSA, per germline. The germline V and J ends were trimmed by 1 base and 4 bases, with 7 bases remaining between them. This CDR3 is built from 13 residues. The CDR3 nucleotides are TGTGCCAGCAGCTTAGGGCACAGAGAGACCCAGTACTTC. This encodes CASSLGHRETQYF. The whole variable domain, remainder taken from reference TRBV7-2 and TRBJ2-5, is GAGVSQSPSNKVTEKGKDVELRCDPISGHTALYWYRQSLGQGLEFLIYFQGNSAPDKSGLPSDRFSAERTGGSVSTLTIQRTQQEDSAVYLCASSLGHRETQYFGPGTRLLVL.

This clone turned up a few times. The rearrangement joins TRBV2 to TRBJ1-2, with TRBD1 as a possible D gene (6 bases). Germline lookup yields CDR1 SNHLY and CDR2 FYNNEI. The V end lost 8 bases, the J end lost 4 bases, and 17 bases lay between the germline ends. This CDR3 has 14 residues. CDR3 in amino acids: CASRIEQGSYGYTF. The CDR3 DNA sequence: TGTGCCAGCCGGATCGAACAGGGAAGCTATGGCTACACCTTC.

V and J are TRBV6-5 and TRBJ2-1; TRBD2 matches at 8 bases. Looked up from germline, CDR1 is MNHEY and CDR2 is SVGAGI. The ends lost 4 bases at V and 15 bases at J; junction bases unmatched: 14. The CDR3 totals 14 residues. CDR3 coding DNA: TGTGCCAGCAGTTTAAAAACCCTCGGGACTAGTCTGTTCTTC. This gives the protein CASSLKTLGTSLFF.